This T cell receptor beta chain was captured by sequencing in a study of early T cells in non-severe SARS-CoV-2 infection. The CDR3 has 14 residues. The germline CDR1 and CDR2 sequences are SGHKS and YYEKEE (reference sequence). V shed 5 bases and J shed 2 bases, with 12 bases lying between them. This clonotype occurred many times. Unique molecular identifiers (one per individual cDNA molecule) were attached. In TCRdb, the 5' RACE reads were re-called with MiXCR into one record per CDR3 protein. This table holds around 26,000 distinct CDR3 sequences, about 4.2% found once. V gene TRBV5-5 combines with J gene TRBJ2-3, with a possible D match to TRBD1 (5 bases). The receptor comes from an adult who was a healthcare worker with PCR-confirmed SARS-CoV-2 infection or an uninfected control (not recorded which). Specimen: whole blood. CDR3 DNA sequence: TGTGCCAGCAGGCCGCAGGGTGCCACAGATACGCAGTATTTT. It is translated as CASRPQGATDTQYF.